The subject of this entry is one T cell receptor (beta chain). In its sample, this clonotype was seen many times. Its antigen remains unidentified. Base qualities are not provided; no much larger clone lies one nucleotide away. This entry belongs to a study of T-cell reconstitution after alpha-beta-depleted transplantation in children (TCRdb year 2016). A note on the overall study: Using TCR repertoire profiling, the study quantitatively followed how T-cell immune reconstitution unfolded in children after TCRalphabeta/CD19-depleted allogeneic hematopoietic cell transplantation.

Its CDR3 holds 16 amino acids, cysteine through phenylalanine. Of the read, only the CDR3 DNA is kept; its 48 bases are in frame from base 1. CDR1 MGHRA and CDR2 YSYEKL were looked up in the germline V gene. Trimmed from V: 0 bases; trimmed from J: 6 bases; junction bases lacking a gene match: 7. Receptor libraries were prepared by PCR. The instrument was an Illumina HiSeq 2500. TCR library preparation used molecular barcoding, with unique molecular identifiers applied to normalize quantification of the TCRbeta repertoire. TCRdb redid the processing of the public reads, applying fastp at Q25 and MiXCR, and retained in-frame beta chains. Merged by CDR3 protein, the rows form single entries marked with the most common genes and DNA. In this sample the table shows some 350,000 distinct CDR3 sequences, 10% of which occur a single time. The ten largest clones capture around 2.4% of the sample.

This receptor was obtained from a human donor who donated a stem cell graft to a child with acute lymphoblastic leukemia. The sample in question was PBMCs from the stem cell graft donor, obtained from the stem cell graft. Recombination connected TRBV4-1 to TRBJ1-4, with 7 bases aligning to TRBD1. Here is the DNA: TGCGCCAGCAGCCAAGATCCCCCGACAGGGTATGAAAAACTGTTTTTT. Its product reads: CASSQDPPTGYEKLFF.